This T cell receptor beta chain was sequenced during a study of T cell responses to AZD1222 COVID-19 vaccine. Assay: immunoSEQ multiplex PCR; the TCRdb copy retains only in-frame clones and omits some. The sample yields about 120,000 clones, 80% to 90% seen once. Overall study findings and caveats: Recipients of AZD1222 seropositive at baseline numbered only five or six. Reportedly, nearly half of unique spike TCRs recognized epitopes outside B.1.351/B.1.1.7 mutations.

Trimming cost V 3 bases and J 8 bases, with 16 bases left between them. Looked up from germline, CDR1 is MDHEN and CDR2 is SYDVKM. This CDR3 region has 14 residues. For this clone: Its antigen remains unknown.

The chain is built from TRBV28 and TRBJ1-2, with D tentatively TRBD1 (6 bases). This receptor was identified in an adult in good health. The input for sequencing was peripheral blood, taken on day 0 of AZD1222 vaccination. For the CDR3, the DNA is TGTGCCAGCAGTTTGGATGCGGGGGCGATAGGCTACACCTTC. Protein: CASSLDAGAIGYTF.